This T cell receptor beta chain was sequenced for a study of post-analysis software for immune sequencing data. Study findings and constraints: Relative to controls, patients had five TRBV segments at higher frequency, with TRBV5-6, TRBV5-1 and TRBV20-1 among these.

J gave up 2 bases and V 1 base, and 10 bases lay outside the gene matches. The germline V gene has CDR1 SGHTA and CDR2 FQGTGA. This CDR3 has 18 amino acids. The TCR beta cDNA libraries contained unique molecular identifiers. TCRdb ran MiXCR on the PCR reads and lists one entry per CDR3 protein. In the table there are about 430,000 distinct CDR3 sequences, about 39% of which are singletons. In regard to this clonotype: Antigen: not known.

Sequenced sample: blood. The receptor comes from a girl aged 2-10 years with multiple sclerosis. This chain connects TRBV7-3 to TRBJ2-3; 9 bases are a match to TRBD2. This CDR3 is CASSLRPSGTLVTDTQYF. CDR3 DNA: TGTGCCAGCAGCTTAAGGCCTAGCGGGACACTCGTCACAGATACGCAGTATTTT.